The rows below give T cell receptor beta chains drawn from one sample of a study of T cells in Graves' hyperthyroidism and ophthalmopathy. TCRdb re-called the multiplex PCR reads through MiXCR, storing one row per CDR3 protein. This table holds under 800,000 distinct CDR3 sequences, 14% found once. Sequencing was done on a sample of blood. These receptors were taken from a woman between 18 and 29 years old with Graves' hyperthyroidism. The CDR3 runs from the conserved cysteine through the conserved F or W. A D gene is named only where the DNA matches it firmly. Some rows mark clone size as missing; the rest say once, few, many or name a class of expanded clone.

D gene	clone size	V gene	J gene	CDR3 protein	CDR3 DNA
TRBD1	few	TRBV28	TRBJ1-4	CATGGQEKLFF	TGTGCCACAGGGGGCCAGGAAAAACTGTTTTTT
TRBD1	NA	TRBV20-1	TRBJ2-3	CSARTGKFGDTQYF	TGCAGTGCTCGGACAGGGAAGTTTGGAGATACGCAGTATTTT
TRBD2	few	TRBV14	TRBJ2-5	CASNQREGLPETQYF	TGTGCCAGCAATCAGCGGGAGGGCCTACCAGAGACCCAGTACTTC
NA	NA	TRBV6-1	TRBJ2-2	CASSPMAEYTGELFF	TGTGCCAGCTCACCGATGGCAGAATACACCGGGGAGCTGTTTTTT
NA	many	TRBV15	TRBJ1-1	CATSRVGAVDTEAFF	TGTGCCACCAGCAGAGTGGGAGCGGTTGACACTGAAGCTTTCTTT
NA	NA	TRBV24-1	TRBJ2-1	CATSEAGTSNEQFF	TGTGCCACCAGTGAGGCCGGGACTTCTAATGAGCAGTTCTTC
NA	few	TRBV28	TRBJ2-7	CASSAPREAQGVGEQYF	TGTGCCAGCAGTGCTCCCAGGGAGGCTCAGGGGGTAGGCGAGCAGTACTTC
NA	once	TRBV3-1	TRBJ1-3	CASSQDPGDSGNTIYF	TGTGCCAGCAGCCAAGATCCGGGGGACTCTGGAAACACCATATATTTT
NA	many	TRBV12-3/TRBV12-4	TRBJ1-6	CASSSWDNRAGSPLHF	TGTGCCAGCAGTTCTTGGGACAACCGGGCGGGTTCACCCCTCCACTTT
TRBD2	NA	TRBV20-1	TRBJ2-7	CSATSSGPRGYEQYF	TGCAGTGCTACTTCTAGCGGGCCTCGGGGCTACGAGCAGTACTTC
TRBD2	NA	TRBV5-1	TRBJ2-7	CASSFTRGAYEQYF	TGCGCCAGCAGCTTTACCCGGGGGGCCTACGAGCAGTACTTC
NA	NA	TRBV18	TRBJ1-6	CASSARQSKGSPLHF	TGTGCCAGCTCAGCCCGACAATCCAAAGGCTCACCCCTCCACTTT
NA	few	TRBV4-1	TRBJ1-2	CASSRGGGLSLTNYGYTF	TGCGCCAGCAGCCGAGGAGGAGGACTGAGCCTCACTAACTATGGCTACACCTTC
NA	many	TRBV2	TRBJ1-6	CASSEVHSPAGSPLHF	TGTGCCAGCAGTGAAGTTCATTCCCCGGCTGGTTCACCCCTCCACTTT
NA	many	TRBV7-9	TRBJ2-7	CASRNLSYEQYF	TGTGCCAGCAGGAACCTCTCCTACGAGCAGTACTTC
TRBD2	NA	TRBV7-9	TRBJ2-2	CASSLPAGGDTGELFF	TGTGCCAGCAGCTTACCGGCGGGAGGTGACACCGGGGAGCTGTTTTTT
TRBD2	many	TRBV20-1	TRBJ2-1	CSARDGGLASYNEQFF	TGCAGTGCTAGAGATGGAGGACTAGCCTCCTACAATGAGCAGTTCTTC
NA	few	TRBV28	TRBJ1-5	CASSLGTGLGQPQHF	TGTGCCAGCAGTTTGGGTACAGGGCTGGGACAGCCCCAGCATTTT
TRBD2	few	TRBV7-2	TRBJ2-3	CASSFTLAGLTDTQYF	TGTGCCAGCAGCTTCACACTAGCGGGTCTGACAGATACGCAGTATTTT
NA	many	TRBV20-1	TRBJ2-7	CSARDRENEQYF	TGCAGTGCTAGAGACAGGGAAAACGAGCAGTACTTC
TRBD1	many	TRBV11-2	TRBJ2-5	CASSSRDRGQRETQYF	TGTGCCAGCAGCTCCCGGGACAGGGGGCAGCGGGAGACCCAGTACTTC
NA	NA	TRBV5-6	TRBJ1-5	CASSLRGIYNQPQHF	TGTGCCAGCAGCTTGCGGGGGATCTACAATCAGCCCCAGCATTTT
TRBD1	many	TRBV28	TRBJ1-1	CASGSSGTAGTEAFF	TGTGCCAGCGGGAGTTCCGGGACAGCGGGCACTGAAGCTTTCTTT
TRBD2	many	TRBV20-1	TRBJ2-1	CSAATSGRTDEQFF	TGCAGTGCTGCCACTAGCGGGAGGACAGATGAGCAGTTCTTC
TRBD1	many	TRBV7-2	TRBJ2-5	CASTKGQPQETQYF	TGTGCCAGCACCAAGGGACAGCCCCAAGAGACCCAGTACTTC
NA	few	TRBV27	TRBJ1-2	CASSTPTGYGYTF	TGTGCCAGCAGTACCCCGACAGGCTATGGCTACACCTTC
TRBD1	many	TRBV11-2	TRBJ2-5	CASSYGTGLQETQYF	TGTGCCAGCAGCTACGGGACAGGGTTACAAGAGACCCAGTACTTC
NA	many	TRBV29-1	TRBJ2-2	CSVGSEVFTGELFF	TGCAGCGTTGGGTCCGAAGTATTCACCGGGGAGCTGTTTTTT
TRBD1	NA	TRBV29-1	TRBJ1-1	CSVGDSGVEAFF	TGCAGCGTAGGGGACAGCGGCGTAGAAGCTTTCTTT
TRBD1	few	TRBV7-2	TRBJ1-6	CASSLLGQGGSPLHF	TGTGCCAGCAGCTTATTGGGCCAGGGGGGTTCACCCCTCCACTTT
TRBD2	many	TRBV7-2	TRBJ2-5	CASSPALAGGGEQETQYF	TGTGCCAGCAGCCCGGCGCTAGCGGGAGGAGGGGAACAAGAGACCCAGTACTTC
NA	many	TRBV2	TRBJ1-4	CASSSLFSGPEKLFF	TGTGCCAGCAGTTCTCTCTTCTCAGGACCCGAAAAACTGTTTTTT
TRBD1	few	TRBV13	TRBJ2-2	CASSLGTGATGELFF	TGTGCCAGCAGCTTAGGGACAGGGGCGACCGGGGAGCTGTTTTTT
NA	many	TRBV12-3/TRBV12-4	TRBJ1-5	CASSFWLPNSNQPQHF	TGTGCCAGCAGTTTTTGGCTACCCAATAGCAATCAGCCCCAGCATTTT
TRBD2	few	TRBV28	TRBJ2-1	CASRAGLAEISSYNEQFF	TGTGCCAGTAGAGCGGGACTAGCGGAGATAAGCTCCTACAATGAGCAGTTCTTC
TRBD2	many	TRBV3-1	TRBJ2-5	CASSQGLGEHF	TGTGCCAGCAGCCAGGGACTAGGAGAACACTTC
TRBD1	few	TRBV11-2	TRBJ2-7	CASSDHRGAYEQYF	TGTGCCAGCAGCGATCACAGGGGGGCCTACGAGCAGTACTTC
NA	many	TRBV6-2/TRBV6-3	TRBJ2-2	CASSYRASTGELFF	TGTGCCAGCAGTTACAGAGCTAGCACCGGGGAGCTGTTTTTT
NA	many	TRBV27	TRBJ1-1	CASSLSHSGTEAFF	TGTGCCAGCAGTTTATCGCACAGTGGAACTGAAGCTTTCTTT
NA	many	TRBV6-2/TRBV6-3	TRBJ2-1	CASSLKQVSSNGDEQFF	TGTGCCAGCAGTCTGAAACAGGTTTCCAGTAACGGTGATGAGCAGTTCTTC
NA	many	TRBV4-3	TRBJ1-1	CASSILGGVNTEAFF	TGCGCCAGCAGCATACTTGGAGGTGTGAACACTGAAGCTTTCTTT
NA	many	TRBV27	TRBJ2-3	CASSRRLGETDTQYF	TGTGCCAGCAGTCGTCGACTAGGCGAAACAGATACGCAGTATTTT
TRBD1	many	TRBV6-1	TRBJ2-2	CASSRTGEGTGELFF	TGTGCCAGCAGTAGGACAGGGGAAGGCACCGGGGAGCTGTTTTTT
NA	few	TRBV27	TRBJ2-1	CASSLSGFWKTSEQFF	TGTGCCAGCAGTTTATCGGGCTTTTGGAAGACTTCTGAGCAGTTCTTC
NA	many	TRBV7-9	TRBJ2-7	CASSGAGTFYEQYF	TGTGCCAGCAGCGGAGCCGGGACTTTCTACGAGCAGTACTTC
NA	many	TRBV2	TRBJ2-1	CASGAFLSSYNEQFF	TGTGCCAGCGGGGCTTTCTTATCCTCCTACAATGAGCAGTTCTTC
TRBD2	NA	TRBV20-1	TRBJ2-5	CSARTSGRYSQTQYF	TGCAGTGCGCGGACTAGCGGGAGGTATAGCCAGACCCAGTACTTC
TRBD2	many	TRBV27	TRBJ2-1	CASTRLANPYNEQFF	TGTGCCAGCACTCGACTAGCTAATCCTTACAATGAGCAGTTCTTC
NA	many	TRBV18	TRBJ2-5	CASSPGVSETQYF	TGTGCCAGCTCACCAGGGGTTTCAGAGACCCAGTACTTC
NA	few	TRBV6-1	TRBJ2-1	CATSGVDWYNEQFF	TGTGCCACCAGTGGGGTGGACTGGTACAATGAGCAGTTCTTC
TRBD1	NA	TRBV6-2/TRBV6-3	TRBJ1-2	CASMQGVYGYTF	TGTGCCAGCATGCAGGGGGTATATGGCTACACCTTC
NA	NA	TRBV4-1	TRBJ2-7	CASSQDMDSGYEQYF	TGCGCCAGCAGCCAAGATATGGACTCAGGCTACGAGCAGTACTTC